The next 11 T cell receptor beta chains were all read from a single sample in a study of PD-1 blockade in mismatch repair-deficient tumors. This table comes from immunoSEQ multiplex PCR, and its TCRdb copy is limited to in-frame clones, with some not included. This table holds some 50,000 clones, approximately 80% found once. The specimen comprised PBMCs, sampled before pembrolizumab treatment. The receptors stem from an adult with mismatch repair-deficient cancer.

This chain joins TRBV6-4 and TRBJ2-2, with 10 bases lining up with TRBD2. This CDR3 has 16 residues. The V gene's germline CDR1 is MRHNA and CDR2 SNTAGT. Trimming cost V 7 bases and J 5 bases; bases outside gene matches: 10. The CDR3 bases are TGTGCCAGCACCCCTGAAGCGGGAGGGCGTACCGGGGAGCTGTTTTTT. It is translated as CASTPEAGGRTGELFF.

In this sample, this clone turned up once. The genes are TRBV5-1 and TRBJ1-5; 10 bases line up with TRBD1. CDR1 and CDR2 (germline): SGHRS, YFSETQ. The CDR3 runs 14 residues. J was trimmed by 6 bases and V by 4 bases; bases with no gene match: 4. The CDR3 DNA sequence: TGCGCCAGCAGCCCGACAGGGGGCGGTCAGCCCCAGCATTTT. This sequence encodes CASSPTGGGQPQHF.

The J gene is TRBJ2-2, the V gene TRBV27; possibly TRBD1 for D (7 bases). V dropped 7 bases and J dropped 2 bases, with 20 bases sitting between them. This CDR3 region has 17 residues. Germline CDR1 is MNHEY and CDR2 is SMNVEV (reference sequence). The CDR3 region is CASNTQGLALNTGELFF. In nucleotides, the CDR3 is TGTGCCAGCAATACACAGGGGCTAGCGTTAAACACCGGGGAGCTGTTTTTT.

This clone was seen a few times. The rearrangement joins TRBV30 to TRBJ1-2, with no clear D. Trimming removed 1 base from V and 4 bases from J, with 4 bases in between. Germline CDR1 GTSNPN, CDR2 SVGIG (reference sequence). This CDR3 spans 11 amino acids. CDR3 region: CAWSEVYGYTF. CDR3 sequence (DNA): TGTGCCTGGAGTGAAGTCTATGGCTACACCTTC.

V gene TRBV10-3 combines with J gene TRBJ2-7; D may match TRBD1 or TRBD2 (5 bases each). Looked up from germline, CDR1 is ENHRY and CDR2 is SYGVKD. Trimming stripped 3 bases from V and 3 bases from J, with 12 bases between. The CDR3 spans 14 residues. This chain's CDR3 is CAISEGTGGYEQYF. CDR3 nucleotide sequence: TGTGCCATCAGTGAAGGTACTGGGGGCTACGAGCAGTACTTC.

The chain couples TRBV13 to TRBJ2-1; D remains unclear. CDR3 length: 12 residues. Germline CDR1 PRHDT, CDR2 FYEKMQ (reference sequence). The V gene lost 4 bases and the J gene lost 7 bases, with 8 bases spanning the gap. Here the CDR3 DNA reads TGTGCCAGCAGCTCGACCGTTAATGAGCAGTTCTTC. It encodes CASSSTVNEQFF.

The J gene is TRBJ1-5, the V gene TRBV29-1, with TRBD1 as a possible D gene (5 bases). The CDR3 is 14 amino acids. The V end lost 3 bases, the J end lost 4 bases, and 13 bases lay between the germline ends. CDR1 is SQVTM and CDR2 is ANQGSEA in the germline V gene. Written as DNA, the CDR3 is TGCAGCGTTGAGGTGGGGCAGGGAAATCAGCCCCAGCATTTT. It translates to CSVEVGQGNQPQHF.

The V call is TRBV6-5, the J call TRBJ2-7, with 8 bases lining up with TRBD1. The CDR3 totals 15 residues. CDR1 MNHEY and CDR2 SVGAGI come from the germline V gene. V dropped 0 bases and J dropped 2; count of bases not matched to a gene: 3. The CDR3 region is CASSYSKGQAYEQYF. CDR3 DNA sequence: TGTGCCAGCAGTTACTCGAAGGGACAGGCCTACGAGCAGTACTTC.

Details on this clone: A read error may produce the germline difference seen at one junction end. V usage is TRBV18 and J usage is TRBJ2-3; TRBD1 might be the D (6 bases). This CDR3 comprises 12 residues. The germline V gene encodes CDR1 KGHSH and CDR2 LQKENI. The CDR3 bases are TGTGCCAGCTCGCCACAGGGTAGTCCACAGTATTTT. This encodes CASSPQGSPQYF.

The genes are TRBV29-1 and TRBJ2-7, with 8 bases matching TRBD2. Trimming removed 7 bases from V and 5 bases from J; junction bases left unmatched: 4. The CDR3 totals 11 residues. The V gene's germline CDR1 is SQVTM and CDR2 ANQGSEA. The CDR3 DNA reads TGCAGCGCTGGACTAGCCGACGAGCAGTACTTC. Amino acids: CSAGLADEQYF.

This sequence joins TRBV9 and TRBJ2-2; the D gene could be TRBD1 or TRBD2 (6 bases each). Germline values: CDR1 SGDLS, CDR2 YYNGEE. This CDR3 has 14 amino acids. The V end was cut by 4 bases, the J end by 7 bases, with 14 bases between. CDR3 sequence: CASSPRGAVGELFF. CDR3 bases: TGTGCCAGCAGCCCGAGGGGGGCAGTCGGGGAGCTGTTTTTT.